This TCR beta chain was profiled in a study of cytomegalovirus exposure and HLA in healthy donors. General study results and limits: Accurate prediction of most subjects' HLA-A and HLA-B alleles from TCR beta sequences was reported.

The CDR3 totals 15 residues. The junction had 6 bases not matched to a gene; V was cut back by 4 bases and J by 4 bases. CDR1 and CDR2 from the germline V gene are MNHEY and SVGAGI. There were likely unrecorded immune exposures, though donors were nominally healthy when sampled. Primers: 60 Vbeta forward and 13 Jbeta reverse. In the original workflow: In a later analysis, around 10 million of some 80 million unique beta chains occurred in at least two donors. Clones were read by immunoSEQ multiplex PCR, and TCRdb kept only the in-frame ones, dropping some. V, J and clone size derive from that table, while D and trimming were established from the DNA sequence. This sample carries about 170,000 clones, around 78% of them seen once, and the ten largest clones take more than 2%. About this clone itself: The target antigen is unknown.

What was sequenced was PBMCs. The TCR comes from a woman aged 25 to 39 in good health and CMV-seropositive. The chain carries TRBV6-5 and TRBJ2-5; 10 bases are shared with TRBD2. The CDR3 DNA follows: TGTGCCAGCAGTTTTCTAGCGGGGGTGGGAGAGACCCAGTACTTC. Its translation is CASSFLAGVGETQYF.